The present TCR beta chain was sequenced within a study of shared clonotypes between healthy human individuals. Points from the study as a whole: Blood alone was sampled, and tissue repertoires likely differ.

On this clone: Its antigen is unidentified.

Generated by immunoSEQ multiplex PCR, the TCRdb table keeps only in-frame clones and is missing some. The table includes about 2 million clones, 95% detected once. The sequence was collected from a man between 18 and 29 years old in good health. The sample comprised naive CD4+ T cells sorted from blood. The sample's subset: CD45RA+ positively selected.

CDR3: CASSVGQDRLYEQYF. The CDR3 coding sequence is TGTGCCAGCAGCGTAGGTCAGGACCGCCTCTACGAGCAGTACTTC. This sequence joins TRBV9 and TRBJ2-7; D not certain. Trimming left V 0 bases short and J 3 bases short, with 13 bases between. The germline V gene encodes CDR1 SGDLS and CDR2 YYNGEE. CDR3 length: 15 residues.